The clone carrying this T cell receptor (beta chain) was seen a single time. The sample originates from a study of blood T cell repertoires in COVID-19. The overall study: Some COVID-19 samples were acute and others convalescent; all came from the United States, Italy and Spain. Nucleic acid was either cDNA or gDNA, and it came from T cells, B-cell-depleted T cells, or PBMCs.

Original processing methods: The authors estimated nucleated cell counts from reference gene primer amplification. Measured with immunoSEQ multiplex PCR; TCRdb has only the in-frame clones, and not every one. That table is the source of V, J and clone size, and D and trimming were worked out from the DNA. The sample lists about 230,000 clones, 80% to 85% occurring once. CDR3 length equals 16 residues. J was trimmed by 3 bases and V by 2 bases; bases with no gene match: 7. Germline values: CDR1 SGHDT, CDR2 YYEEEE. The rearrangement joins TRBV5-6 to TRBJ1-4; TRBD1 matches 7 bases. The TCR was taken from a middle-aged man with active or convalescent COVID-19. Sequencing was done on a sample of peripheral blood. CDR3 in amino acids: CASSFLTGIANEKLFF. In DNA, the CDR3 is TGTGCCAGCAGCTTTCTGACAGGGATAGCTAATGAAAAACTGTTTTTT.